This T cell receptor beta chain was observed in a study of cytomegalovirus exposure and HLA in healthy donors (dated by TCRdb to between 2016 and 2019). The study in broad terms: An earlier analysis of some 620 of the donors reported 250 to 350 Gb of sequence data and 117 million unique TCR beta sequences obtained from approximately 180 million T cells. All discovery cohort repertoires had been generated using a single sequencing platform. Among the roughly 390 genotyped donors, approximately 82% belonged to the genetic ancestry cluster associated with self-reported Caucasian donors. Genome-wide SNP genotypes for about 60% of the roughly 670 donors were used in a later genetic analysis, which treated that subset as a discovery cohort. HLA typing covered class I and class II loci at four-digit resolution. Besides the first cohort of around 700 subjects, a separate validation cohort made up of about 120 different subjects was used. To predict cytomegalovirus infection status, the study brought together high-throughput TCR immunosequencing, statistical association of individual TCRs with disease status, and machine learning. The T cell repertoires of roughly 660 subjects were profiled by immunosequencing and related to cytomegalovirus serostatus. An early release that covered about 600 HLA-typed donors contained about 300 gigabases of sequencing data and about 93 million unique TCR sequences. Among around 400 genotyped donors of the cohort, an average of about 240,000 unique TCR beta nucleotide sequences was sequenced per donor, of which roughly 17% were non-productive. The later analysis used no new phenotypic data to find candidate immune exposures, relying instead on TCR beta sequences and their occurrence across donors. Typing coverage varied by locus: roughly 629-640 donors for A, B, C, DRB1 and DQB1; under 550 for DQA1; nearly 610 for DPA1; around 450 for DPB1. Alongside the repertoire data, information on donor age, sex, ethnicity and CMV serostatus was compiled. Several DR-DQ haplotypes were treated as single units for association and clustering because of strong linkage in the cohort. A later analysis re-examined previously published TCR beta repertoires from roughly 720 donors and added high-resolution HLA genotyping to investigate patterns of TCR occurrence. To decide whether each TCR beta V gene segment behaved as functional or pseudogenic, an earlier analysis of fewer than 750 of the donors relied on high-throughput TCR beta sequencing. The study was designed to test whether signatures of past pathogen exposure could be identified by cataloging public T cell receptors.

The CDR3, from cysteine to phenylalanine, totals 16 residues. Only the CDR3 region is kept as DNA, spanning 48 bases read in frame from base 1. As encoded in the germline V gene, CDR1 is LGHNA while CDR2 is YNFKEQ. For this chain, trimming is 1 base at the V end and 10 bases at the J end, and the number of junction bases without a gene match is 9. The investigation overall reported the following: A cluster of highly shared sequence variants was judged likely to be a technical artifact of the sequencing pipeline. Across donors, most TCR sequences were observed very rarely, whereas some public TCRs were present in many individuals. A later analysis found that most CMV-associated TCR beta chains appeared HLA-restricted, with HLA associations seemingly driven largely by CMV exposure. This cohort had only TCR beta chains sequenced, and the lack of alpha or paired-chain data limited which features could be detected. The classifier was reported to diagnose cytomegalovirus status with high specificity and sensitivity in both the original cohort and the validation cohort. Because some donors lacked HLA typing at each locus, the association tests relied only on the typed subset. The study listed 150 to 200 TCR beta chains as associated with cytomegalovirus. In an earlier analysis of 587 of the donors, most TCR beta V segments were observed in productive rearrangements about 87% or about 30% of the time, broadly matching IMGT annotations. When HLA alleles, especially DR and DQ, strongly co-occurred, TCR associations were difficult to assign to individual alleles. A later analysis associated 17,000 or so TCR beta sequences with specific HLA alleles at a false discovery rate of 0.05. The authors suggested that the approach could potentially be generalized to other disease states and immunological phenotypes. CMV serostatus was the only immune exposure information available for the cohort. In a later analysis, HLA-associated TCR beta chains were found to be more clonally expanded and to have lower generation probabilities than equally common non-associated chains. The 87-base-pair reads could not distinguish some IMGT-functional V segments, including TRBV6-2 and TRBV6-3, so those segments were excluded. Linkage disequilibrium might explain the correlated functional status among segregating V segments, but an unknown experimental factor could not be excluded. A later genetic analysis associated a missense DCLRE1C variant with V-gene and J-gene trimming of TCR beta chains, and an independent cohort replicated the association. The earlier analysis of approximately 590 of the donors excluded fewer than 20 rarely observed V segments, including chromosome 9 orphons, because counts were too low. In vitro tests confirmed that a few of the cytomegalovirus-associated TCR beta chains recognize cytomegalovirus antigens. According to a later genetic analysis, donors in an Asian-associated ancestry cluster had fewer N-insertions in productive TCRs than the approximately 630-donor mean. In a later analysis, the rate of TCR association differed among HLA loci, with DRB1 alleles having the most associated TCRs and HLA-C alleles having the fewest. Presence/absence analyses assumed roughly uniform sequencing depth across donors, an assumption that may not hold. A further reported finding was that TCR beta sequences accurately predicted the HLA-A and HLA-B alleles for most subjects in the first cohort. According to a later analysis, parvovirus B19, influenza, CMV and Epstein-Barr virus appeared linked to several top co-occurrence clusters.

Libraries were prepared through the immunoSEQ multiplex PCR assay. A mixture of 60 forward primers for TCR Vbeta segments and 13 reverse primers for TCR Jbeta segments was used in the multiplex PCR. The CDR3 region of rearranged TCR beta genes was amplified from genomic DNA with a multiplex PCR assay. The Illumina HiSeq System was used to sequence the amplified TCR beta libraries as 87-base-pair reads. The authors processed their data as follows. Across the roughly 700 repertoires, a later analysis counted approximately 83 million unique TCR beta chains, around 10 million of which were shared by at least two donors. To remove PCR and sequencing errors, raw reads were error-corrected and collapsed into unique sequences using a nearest-neighbor algorithm that merged closely related sequences. To assign V, D and J gene segments, CDR3 sequences were aligned to IMGT reference sequences. For a sequence to be retained, at least a six-nucleotide match to both a V gene segment and a J gene segment was required. A rearrangement counted as productive if the CDR3 had no stop codons and remained in frame with V and J, and every other rearrangement counted as non-productive. CDR3 was defined according to IMGT convention as the region running from the second conserved V-encoded cysteine to the conserved J-encoded phenylalanine. In an earlier analysis of some 550 of the donors, sequences lacking an unambiguous match to a single V gene segment were excluded. In an earlier analysis of more than 500 of the donors, a V segment was called functional when productive rearrangements were above 56.7%, and segregating when the standard deviation between donors exceeded 5%. A statistical classification framework was built to diagnose cytomegalovirus status from the catalog of TCR beta chain sequences. In a later analysis, V and J genes were assigned by comparing TCR nucleotide sequences against IMGT/GENE-DB human TR gene sequences. In a later analysis, CDR3 sequences and most-parsimonious VDJ recombination scenarios were assigned using the TCRdist pipeline. In a later analysis, every TCR beta chain was defined by the combination of its CDR3 amino acid sequence and its V-gene family, and reads without a unique V-gene family were dropped. As a way to deal with suspected cross-contamination and a sequencing artifact, a later analysis dropped 640 or so nucleotide sequences that were highly shared and had low generation probability. For each public chain, a later analysis derived a clonal expansion index from normalized ranks of inferred template counts within each repertoire. A later analysis computed generation probabilities with a VDJ recombination model fitted to out-of-frame rearrangements, and checked the results against IGoR. A later analysis scored TCR-TCR, TCR-HLA and TCR-CMV co-occurrence with hypergeometric tests, applying a repertoire-size bias correction to TCR pairs. A later analysis estimated false discovery rates by permuting HLA or CMV assignments 20 times. In a later analysis, co-occurring TCRs were grouped with DBSCAN, and TCRdist sequence similarity was added when clustering was performed within HLA-allele-positive subsets. For co-occurrence clustering, repertoires with fewer than 30,000 or more than 120,000 public chains were excluded, along with four or five repertoires with anomalous nucleotide sharing. Not all clones reach the TCRdb copy of this immuneACCESS table, which keeps in-frame sequences only. Checked studies attribute under half of the gap to unresolved V genes and leave the rest unexplained. The DNA gave D and trimming, while V, J and clone size come from that table. Across this sample there are about 130,000 clones, with just under 80% seen only once. Clones ranked in the top ten supply over 1.5% of the sample.

In total, roughly 670 healthy bone marrow donors made up the cohort. Cohort members were all nominally healthy when sampled, although unrecorded immune exposures were likely present. The donor tested CMV seronegative, placing the donor among the roughly 400 seronegative members of the cohort. A peripheral blood sample was provided by each donor, and peripheral blood mononuclear cells were used for TCR beta sequencing. Genomic DNA was extracted from the blood cell samples with the Qiagen DNeasy Blood Extraction Kit. This clone was counted a few times. Its specific antigen is unknown. The sample holds no much larger clone one base away, and base qualities are not on file.

The sequence was obtained from a woman aged 40 to 50 in good health and CMV-seronegative. Sequenced input: PBMCs. The rearranged chain carries TRBV4-2 and TRBJ2-1; TRBD2 agrees with 11 junctional bases. Read as DNA, the sequence is TGTGCCAGCAGCCAAGTGATTAGCGGGGGGGCTAGGGAGCAGTTCTTC. This encodes CASSQVISGGAREQFF.